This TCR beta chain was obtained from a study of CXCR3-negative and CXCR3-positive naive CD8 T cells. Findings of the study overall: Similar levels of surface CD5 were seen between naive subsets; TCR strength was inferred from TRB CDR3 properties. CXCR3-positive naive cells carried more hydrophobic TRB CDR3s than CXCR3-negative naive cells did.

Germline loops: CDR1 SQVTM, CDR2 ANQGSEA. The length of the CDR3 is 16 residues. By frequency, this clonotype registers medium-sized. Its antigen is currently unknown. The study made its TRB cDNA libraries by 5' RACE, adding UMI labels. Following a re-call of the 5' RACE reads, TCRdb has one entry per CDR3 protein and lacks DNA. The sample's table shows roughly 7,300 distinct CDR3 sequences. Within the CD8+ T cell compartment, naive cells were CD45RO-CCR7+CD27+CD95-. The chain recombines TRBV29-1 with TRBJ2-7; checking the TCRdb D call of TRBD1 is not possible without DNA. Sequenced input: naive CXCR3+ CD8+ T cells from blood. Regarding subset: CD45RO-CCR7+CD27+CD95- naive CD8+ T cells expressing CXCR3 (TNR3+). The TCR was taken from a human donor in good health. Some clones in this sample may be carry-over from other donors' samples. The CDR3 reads CSVEGDREGPFYEQYF.